The rows below give T cell receptor beta chains drawn from one sample of a study of shared clonotypes between healthy human individuals. This table comes from immunoSEQ multiplex PCR, and its TCRdb copy is limited to in-frame clones, with some not included. The data hold around 1.6 million clones, with approximately 98% observed a single time. The sample taken for sequencing was naive CD4+ T cells sorted from blood. The receptors shown here come from a man aged 25-40 years in good health. Both conserved end residues are part of each CDR3. Each record gives: clone size, V gene, D gene, J gene, CDR3 protein, CDR3 DNA. D genes are given only for firm matches. Expanded clones are given a class, and other clones once, few, many or no size at all.

clone_size: NA
v_call: TRBV28
d_call: NA
j_call: TRBJ2-7
cdr3_aa: CASSPGGDGGPSQYF
cdr3_nt: TGTGCCAGCAGCCCTGGGGGCGACGGAGGCCCGTCTCAGTACTTC

clone_size: NA
v_call: TRBV18
d_call: TRBD1
j_call: TRBJ2-1
cdr3_aa: CASSPGTGSGNEQFF
cdr3_nt: TGTGCCAGCTCACCGGGGACAGGGTCGGGGAATGAGCAGTTCTTC

clone_size: NA
v_call: TRBV29-1
d_call: NA
j_call: TRBJ2-3
cdr3_aa: CSVGHSSTDTQYF
cdr3_nt: TGCAGCGTGGGCCACTCTAGCACAGATACGCAGTATTTT

clone_size: NA
v_call: TRBV11-3
d_call: TRBD2
j_call: TRBJ2-1
cdr3_aa: CASQRDMDNEQFF
cdr3_nt: TGTGCCAGCCAGCGGGATATGGACAATGAGCAGTTCTTC

clone_size: NA
v_call: TRBV11-2
d_call: TRBD2
j_call: TRBJ2-3
cdr3_aa: CASQGLAGGRTDTQYF
cdr3_nt: TGTGCCAGCCAGGGGCTAGCGGGAGGGAGGACAGATACGCAGTATTTT

clone_size: NA
v_call: TRBV10-3
d_call: TRBD1
j_call: TRBJ2-7
cdr3_aa: CAISQNSGGEQYF
cdr3_nt: TGTGCCATCAGTCAGAACTCAGGGGGTGAGCAGTACTTC

clone_size: NA
v_call: TRBV5-8
d_call: NA
j_call: TRBJ1-4
cdr3_aa: CASSLGRNEKLFF
cdr3_nt: TGTGCCAGCAGCTTGGGCAGGAATGAAAAACTGTTTTTT

clone_size: NA
v_call: TRBV7-2
d_call: NA
j_call: TRBJ2-5
cdr3_aa: CASSLGAGRWETQYF
cdr3_nt: TGTGCCAGCAGCTTAGGGGCTGGACGGTGGGAGACCCAGTACTTC

clone_size: NA
v_call: TRBV29-1
d_call: NA
j_call: TRBJ1-5
cdr3_aa: CSVVLGLGNQPQHF
cdr3_nt: TGCAGCGTTGTCCTTGGGCTGGGCAATCAGCCCCAGCATTTT

clone_size: NA
v_call: TRBV11-2
d_call: TRBD2
j_call: TRBJ2-7
cdr3_aa: CASSLGLLAGGTYEQYF
cdr3_nt: TGTGCCAGCAGCTTAGGCCTCCTAGCGGGAGGAACCTACGAGCAGTACTTC

clone_size: NA
v_call: TRBV20-1
d_call: NA
j_call: TRBJ2-3
cdr3_aa: CSARTTDTQYF
cdr3_nt: TGCAGTGCTAGAACCACAGATACGCAGTATTTT

clone_size: NA
v_call: TRBV5-1
d_call: NA
j_call: TRBJ2-3
cdr3_aa: CASSRSRTDTQYF
cdr3_nt: TGCGCCAGCAGTCGCAGCCGCACAGATACGCAGTATTTT

clone_size: once
v_call: TRBV5-1
d_call: NA
j_call: TRBJ2-7
cdr3_aa: CASSPNGQPSYEQYF
cdr3_nt: TGCGCCAGCAGCCCCAATGGACAGCCGTCTTACGAGCAGTACTTC

clone_size: NA
v_call: TRBV5-1
d_call: NA
j_call: TRBJ2-2
cdr3_aa: CASSLVLGGTGELFF
cdr3_nt: TGCGCCAGCAGCTTGGTCCTAGGTGGCACCGGGGAGCTGTTTTTT

clone_size: once
v_call: TRBV7-2
d_call: TRBD2
j_call: TRBJ2-7
cdr3_aa: CASSSTSSSYEQYF
cdr3_nt: TGTGCCAGCAGCTCGACTAGCAGTAGCTACGAGCAGTACTTC

clone_size: NA
v_call: TRBV6-1
d_call: NA
j_call: TRBJ2-3
cdr3_aa: CASSDVGDTQYF
cdr3_nt: TGTGCCAGCAGTGACGTAGGTGATACGCAGTATTTT

clone_size: NA
v_call: TRBV5-1
d_call: NA
j_call: TRBJ1-1
cdr3_aa: CASSFYMGTEAFF
cdr3_nt: TGCGCCAGCAGCTTCTACATGGGCACTGAAGCTTTCTTT

clone_size: NA
v_call: TRBV7-9
d_call: TRBD1
j_call: TRBJ2-3
cdr3_aa: CASTGTGGADTQYF
cdr3_nt: TGTGCCAGCACCGGGACAGGGGGCGCAGATACGCAGTATTTT

clone_size: NA
v_call: TRBV6-1
d_call: TRBD1
j_call: TRBJ2-7
cdr3_aa: CASTRQGSSYEQYF
cdr3_nt: TGTGCCAGCACCCGACAGGGGAGCTCCTACGAGCAGTACTTC

clone_size: NA
v_call: TRBV5-1
d_call: TRBD1
j_call: TRBJ2-1
cdr3_aa: CASSLPGQGHSVYNEQFF
cdr3_nt: TGCGCCAGCAGCTTACCGGGACAGGGCCATTCCGTCTACAATGAGCAGTTCTTC

clone_size: once
v_call: TRBV15
d_call: NA
j_call: TRBJ2-1
cdr3_aa: CATSVGAATHEQFF
cdr3_nt: TGTGCCACCAGCGTTGGGGCAGCTACGCATGAGCAGTTCTTC

clone_size: NA
v_call: TRBV11-3
d_call: TRBD1
j_call: TRBJ2-7
cdr3_aa: CASSFGTGQIYEQYF
cdr3_nt: TGTGCCAGCAGCTTTGGGACAGGCCAGATATACGAGCAGTACTTC

clone_size: NA
v_call: TRBV28
d_call: NA
j_call: TRBJ2-7
cdr3_aa: CASSPPGATYEQYF
cdr3_nt: TGTGCCAGCAGCCCCCCCGGGGCGACCTACGAGCAGTACTTC

clone_size: NA
v_call: TRBV5-1
d_call: TRBD2
j_call: TRBJ2-1
cdr3_aa: CASSFTGTSGSFEQFF
cdr3_nt: TGCGCCAGCAGTTTTACCGGGACTAGCGGGAGCTTTGAGCAGTTCTTC

clone_size: NA
v_call: TRBV27
d_call: TRBD1
j_call: TRBJ2-1
cdr3_aa: CASSHIGRDSHPNEQFF
cdr3_nt: TGTGCCAGCAGTCATATAGGCCGGGACAGTCATCCAAATGAGCAGTTCTTC

clone_size: NA
v_call: TRBV10-3
d_call: NA
j_call: TRBJ2-3
cdr3_aa: CAISDDGNPPEGDTQYF
cdr3_nt: TGTGCCATCAGTGACGACGGGAACCCCCCCGAAGGGGATACGCAGTATTTT

clone_size: NA
v_call: TRBV7-2
d_call: TRBD1
j_call: TRBJ2-7
cdr3_aa: CASSLGTGPYEQYF
cdr3_nt: TGTGCCAGCAGCTTGGGGACAGGCCCCTACGAGCAGTACTTC

clone_size: NA
v_call: TRBV7-9
d_call: NA
j_call: TRBJ2-1
cdr3_aa: CASSLGGPSSYNEQFF
cdr3_nt: TGTGCCAGCAGCTTAGGCGGGCCGAGCTCCTACAATGAGCAGTTCTTC

clone_size: NA
v_call: TRBV28
d_call: NA
j_call: TRBJ1-5
cdr3_aa: CASSWLGGQPQHF
cdr3_nt: TGTGCCAGCAGTTGGTTGGGGGGACAGCCCCAGCATTTT

clone_size: NA
v_call: TRBV5-1
d_call: TRBD1
j_call: TRBJ1-1
cdr3_aa: CASSVDRGDTEAFF
cdr3_nt: TGCGCCAGCAGCGTGGACAGGGGGGACACTGAAGCTTTCTTT

clone_size: NA
v_call: TRBV27
d_call: NA
j_call: TRBJ1-2
cdr3_aa: CASSSPGAYGYTF
cdr3_nt: TGTGCCAGCAGCTCTCCAGGGGCCTATGGCTACACCTTC

clone_size: once
v_call: TRBV19
d_call: NA
j_call: TRBJ2-7
cdr3_aa: CASTPGGLPYEQYF
cdr3_nt: TGTGCCAGTACCCCCGGAGGGTTACCCTACGAGCAGTACTTC

clone_size: NA
v_call: TRBV5-1
d_call: NA
j_call: TRBJ2-6
cdr3_aa: CASSRWGANVLTF
cdr3_nt: TGCGCCAGCAGCCGCTGGGGGGCCAACGTCCTGACTTTC

clone_size: NA
v_call: TRBV23-1
d_call: TRBD2
j_call: TRBJ2-7
cdr3_aa: CASIYPPGLAVDEQYF
cdr3_nt: TGCGCCAGCATTTACCCACCGGGACTAGCGGTCGACGAGCAGTACTTC

clone_size: NA
v_call: TRBV15
d_call: NA
j_call: TRBJ2-2
cdr3_aa: CATSREQGFGELFF
cdr3_nt: TGTGCCACCAGCAGAGAACAGGGTTTCGGGGAGCTGTTTTTT

clone_size: NA
v_call: TRBV5-4
d_call: NA
j_call: TRBJ2-7
cdr3_aa: CASSLKGRTGLGEQYF
cdr3_nt: TGTGCCAGCAGCTTAAAGGGTCGGACTGGCCTAGGGGAGCAGTACTTC

clone_size: NA
v_call: TRBV27
d_call: NA
j_call: TRBJ2-1
cdr3_aa: CASSQYNEQFF
cdr3_nt: TGTGCCAGCAGCCAATACAATGAGCAGTTCTTC